This T cell receptor beta chain was documented in a study of cytomegalovirus exposure and HLA in healthy donors. Findings of the study overall: V- and J-gene trimming in TCR beta was tied to a missense DCLRE1C variant by an analysis performed later. The authors listed 150 to 200 TCR beta chains as cytomegalovirus-associated. It was reported in a later analysis that an Asian-associated ancestry cluster showed fewer N-insertions than the roughly 670-donor mean.

The table lists this clone with a few counts. Its antigen is not known. The PCR contained 60 Vbeta and 13 Jbeta primers. Profiling relied on immunoSEQ multiplex PCR, and the TCRdb table lists in-frame clones only, not all of them. The sample contains 110,000 or so clones, about 80% of which appear only once. The V segment lost 4 bases and the J segment 0 bases; nucleotides outside the gene matches: 6. Germline CDR1 and CDR2: SGHNT and YYREEE (reference sequence). CDR3 size: 17 residues. The receptor was isolated from a woman in her forties or fifties in good health and CMV-seropositive. The chain employs TRBV5-4 and TRBJ1-4, with 10 bases identical to TRBD1. The sample consisted of PBMCs. In DNA, the CDR3 is TGTGCCAGCAGCCACGGGACAGGGGCCGCAACTAATGAAAAACTGTTTTTT. This encodes CASSHGTGAATNEKLFF.